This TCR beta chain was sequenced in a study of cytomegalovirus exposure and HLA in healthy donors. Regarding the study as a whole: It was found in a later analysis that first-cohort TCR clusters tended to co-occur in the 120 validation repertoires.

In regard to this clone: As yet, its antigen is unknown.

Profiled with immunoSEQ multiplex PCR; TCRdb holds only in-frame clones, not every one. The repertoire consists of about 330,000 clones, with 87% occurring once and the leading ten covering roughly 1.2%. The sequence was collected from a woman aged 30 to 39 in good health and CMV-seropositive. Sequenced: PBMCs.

The CDR3 nucleotides read TGCAGCGTCCTAACCGAAGTCCACGAGCAGTACTTC. Its translation is CSVLTEVHEQYF. This chain connects TRBV29-1 to TRBJ2-7; no clear D. V was shortened by 6 bases and J by 5 bases, with 14 bases between the two germline ends. The germline gives CDR1 SQVTM, CDR2 ANQGSEA. The CDR3 has 12 amino acids.